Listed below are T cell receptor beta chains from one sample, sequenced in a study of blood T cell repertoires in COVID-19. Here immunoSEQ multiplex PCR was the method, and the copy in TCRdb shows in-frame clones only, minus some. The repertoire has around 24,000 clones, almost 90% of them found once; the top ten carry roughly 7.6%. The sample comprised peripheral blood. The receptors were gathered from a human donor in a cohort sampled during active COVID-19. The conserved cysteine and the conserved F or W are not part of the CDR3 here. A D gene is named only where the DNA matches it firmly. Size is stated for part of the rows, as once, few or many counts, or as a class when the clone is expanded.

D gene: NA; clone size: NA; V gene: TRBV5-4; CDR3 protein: ASSFSGDSYNEQF
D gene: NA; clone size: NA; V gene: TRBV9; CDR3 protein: ASSVRDVKSPLH
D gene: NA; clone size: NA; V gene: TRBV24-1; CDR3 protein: ATSGGGPSTDTQY
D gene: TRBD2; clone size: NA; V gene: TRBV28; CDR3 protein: ASSPAGGLYEQY
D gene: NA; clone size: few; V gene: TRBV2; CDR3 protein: ASTIGQISGNTIY
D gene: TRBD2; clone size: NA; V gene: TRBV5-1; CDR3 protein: ASSLAGLGLLDEQF
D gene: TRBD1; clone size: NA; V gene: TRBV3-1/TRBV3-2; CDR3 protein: ASSFTGGGQPQH
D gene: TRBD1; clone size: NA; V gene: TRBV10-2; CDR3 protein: ASRNRGYTEAF
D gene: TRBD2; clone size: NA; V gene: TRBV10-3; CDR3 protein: AIAPSGGIETQY
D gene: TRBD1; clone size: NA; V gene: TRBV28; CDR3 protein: ASSPSTGGGYT
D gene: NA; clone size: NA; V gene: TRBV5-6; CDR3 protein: ASSLEGGAEQPQH
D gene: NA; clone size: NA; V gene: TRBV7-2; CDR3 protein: ASSSTDTDTQY
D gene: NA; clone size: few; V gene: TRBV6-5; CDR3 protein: ASRNTRQGEQY
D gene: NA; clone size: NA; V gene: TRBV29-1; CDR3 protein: SVVDGLREKLF
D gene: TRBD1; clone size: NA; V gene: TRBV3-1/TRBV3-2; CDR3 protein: ASSPGQGQSPLH
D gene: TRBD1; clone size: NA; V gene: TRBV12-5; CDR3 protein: ASGKPSQGADTQY
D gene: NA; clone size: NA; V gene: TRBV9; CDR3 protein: ASSVVTAGDTQY
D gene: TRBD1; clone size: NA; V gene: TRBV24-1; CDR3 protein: ATSDFTGGGGFEQY
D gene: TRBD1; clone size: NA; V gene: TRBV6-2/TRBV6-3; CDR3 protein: ASSYEGQGNQPQH
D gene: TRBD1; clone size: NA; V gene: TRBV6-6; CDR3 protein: ASTEPTGGGTEAF